This T cell receptor (beta chain) appears in the sequencing data of a study of blood T cells in healthy people across ages. Germline V lookup: CDR1 MNHEY, CDR2 SVGEGT. This CDR3 has 15 amino acids. Next came a second PCR, run for about 6 to 12 cycles, which used a sample-barcoded 5' primer along with a J-beta primer mix. MiXCR was run by TCRdb on the 5' RACE reads, yielding one entry per CDR3 protein. Of roughly 1.5 million distinct CDR3 sequences in the sample, roughly two fifths were seen once. Donors ranged from about 6 to 95 years old and were healthy Caucasians in Russia. In each sample, at least 7 million PBMCs were isolated.

This chain connects TRBV6-2 or TRBV6-3 to TRBJ2-5; TRBD1 matches at 9 bases. The end of the DNA is better explained by TRBJ2-7, so the J call may be wrong. This clonotype was obtained from a woman under 30 in good health. Sequencing input: blood. CDR3 nucleotides: TGTGCCAGCCGCATCCCGGGACAGGGAATCTACGAGCAGTACTTC. Translating gives CASRIPGQGIYEQYF.